This TCR beta chain was profiled in a study of blood T cell repertoires in COVID-19. Sequencing used immunoSEQ multiplex PCR; TCRdb keeps in-frame clones, though not all of them. The table shows about 240,000 clones, with around 84% occurring only once. CDR3 length: 13 amino acids. Trimming stripped 4 bases from V and 0 bases from J, with 6 bases between. CDR1 ENHRY and CDR2 SYGVKD come from the germline V gene. The TCR sequence derives from a woman aged 18-30 years with acute or convalescent COVID-19. The V and J genes are TRBV10-3 and TRBJ1-1; D not resolved. Sequenced input: peripheral blood. The CDR3 DNA follows: TGTGCCATCAGTGGCCGGTTGAACACTGAAGCTTTCTTT. Encoded protein: CAISGRLNTEAFF.